Ten or more counts support the clone carrying this TCR beta chain. The final CDR3 position lacks the conserved phenylalanine or tryptophan, pointing to a likely read error. No DNA is shown, since the ends of the CDR3 on it are uncertain; the CDR3 is the one TCRdb lists. The CDR3 is 15 amino acids long, termini counted. Germline CDR1 reads SGHVS; CDR2 reads FQNEAQ. The data derive from a study of regulatory T cells in long-lasting Graves disease. Construction of TCR beta libraries relied on iRepertoire HTBI primers and on Arm-PCR targeting CDR3 regions. TCRdb redid the calling of the multiplex PCR reads with MiXCR, one entry per CDR3 protein. The table includes approximately 400,000 distinct CDR3 sequences, under 15% detected once. The time point: newly diagnosed GD, antithyroid drugs for less than 3 months. RNA extracted from PBMCs served as the sequencing template. The sample was also reused in another study, on T cells in Graves' hyperthyroidism and ophthalmopathy. That source notes: Patients aged 18 to 65 with hyperthyroidism were newly diagnosed, with duration under 2 months. The HTBI primer set was used in a first-round RT-PCR of the TCR CDR3. In validation, the model predicted ophthalmopathy. These predictions came a median roughly 6.5 months before onset.

Here the sequenced sample was peripheral blood mononuclear cells (PBMCs), taken at new diagnosis, from a patient treated with antithyroid drugs. The TCR originated in a woman in her 30s with Graves disease. The gene calls are TRBV7-8 and TRBJ2-7; TRBD2, the table's D call, lacks a check against the DNA. This CDR3 is CASSFPADSTFPTKL.